The source of this T cell receptor (beta chain) is a study of blood T cell repertoires in COVID-19. Study-level background: Specimens from acute and convalescent COVID-19 originated in the United States, Italy and Spain. Sources were T cells, B-cell-depleted T cells, or PBMCs; the material itself was cDNA or gDNA.

In the original workflow: Quantification of nucleated cells was approximated via reference gene primer amplification. Profiled with immunoSEQ multiplex PCR; TCRdb holds only in-frame clones, not every one. D and trimming were read from the DNA, whereas the V and J calls and clone size are those reported in that table. Among about 120,000 clones listed, 80% to 90% were seen once. J lost 1 base, V lost 4 bases, and 5 bases had no gene match. CDR1 and CDR2 (germline): MGHRA, YSYEKL. The CDR3 is 16 residues long. The chain uses TRBV4-1 and TRBJ2-5; TRBD2 agrees at 11 bases. Sequenced: peripheral blood. The TCR comes from a man aged 35 to 55 with acute or convalescent COVID-19. The CDR3 region is CASSPSSGGFQETQYF. In DNA form, the CDR3 reads TGCGCCAGCAGCCCATCTAGCGGGGGGTTCCAAGAGACCCAGTACTTC.